This T cell receptor beta chain appears in the sequencing data of a study of blood T cell repertoires in COVID-19. Overall study context: The samples span acute and convalescent COVID-19 from the United States, Italy and Spain. PBMCs, B-cell-depleted T cells, or T cells provided the cDNA or gDNA that made up the material.

In the study's own analysis: Estimates of nucleated cell counts were drawn from the amplification of reference gene primers. The data were produced by immunoSEQ multiplex PCR, yet TCRdb's version contains in-frame clones alone and is incomplete. V, J and clone size derive from that table, while D and trimming were established from the DNA sequence. The table has approximately 85,000 clones, roughly 92% seen once; the top ten hold roughly 6.4%. Germline V lookup: CDR1 MDHEN, CDR2 SYDVKM. The CDR3 contains 14 residues. V shed 6 bases and J shed 5 bases, with 16 bases lying between them. The TCR sequence derives from a woman aged 60-75 years with active COVID-19. Material for sequencing was peripheral blood. V is TRBV28 and J is TRBJ1-1; D gene ambiguous. The CDR3 bases are TGTGCCAGCAGCCCTGTAAGTGGGCCGACTGAAGCTTTCTTT. Translation: CASSPVSGPTEAFF.